These 9 T cell receptor beta chains came from one sample sequenced in a study of blood T cell repertoires in COVID-19. Sequenced by immunoSEQ multiplex PCR; TCRdb stores in-frame clones only, minus some. The sample yields about 24,000 clones, around nine tenths seen once. Sequenced material: peripheral blood. The origin of the receptors is a man aged 50 or older with active COVID-19.

The CDR3 spells CASSSPGQGKDTQYF. The CDR3 coding sequence is TGTGCCAGCAGCTCCCCTGGACAGGGCAAAGATACGCAGTATTTT. This chain uses TRBV5-4 with TRBJ2-3; TRBD1 agrees at 8 bases. There are 15 residues in the CDR3. From germline, CDR1 is SGHNT and CDR2 YYREEE (reference sequence). Trimming took 3 bases from V and 5 from J; bases not matched to a gene: 8.

This chain links TRBV11-3 with TRBJ1-3; 8 nucleotides agree with TRBD1. V gave up 8 bases and J gave up 0 bases; unmatched junction bases: 9. The length of the CDR3 is 16 residues. Germline V gene lookup returns CDR1 SGHNT and CDR2 YENEEA. The CDR3 region is CASRRTGSYSGNTIYF. CDR3 DNA: TGTGCCAGCCGTCGGACAGGGAGTTACTCTGGAAACACCATATATTTT. The full variable domain, with the rest looked up from reference TRBV11-3 and TRBJ1-3, is EAGVVQSPRYKIIEKKQPVAFWCNPISGHNTLYWYLQNLGQGPELLIRYENEEAVDDSQLPKDRFSAERLKGVDSTLKIQPAELGDSAVYLCASRRTGSYSGNTIYFGEGSWLTVV.

V gene TRBV6-6 combines with J gene TRBJ2-1; 12 nucleotides match TRBD2. V was pared by 5 bases and J by 8 bases, with 10 bases of the junction left unmatched. Germline V gene data show CDR1 as MNHNY and CDR2 as SVGAGI (reference sequence). This CDR3 has 16 amino acids. In DNA form, the CDR3 reads TGTGCCAGCAGTCGACCGACTAGCGGGAGATCAGATGAGCAGTTCTTC. Its translation is CASSRPTSGRSDEQFF.

This sequence joins TRBV19 and TRBJ2-1, with D possibly TRBD1 on 6 matching bases. Germline CDR1 is LNHDA and CDR2 is SQIVND (reference sequence). There are 15 residues in the CDR3. Between the trimmed V and J ends, which lost 3 bases and 2 bases, there was a span of 11 bases. The CDR3 nucleotides read TGTGCCAGTAGTATGGGCCAGGGGCCCTACAATGAGCAGTTCTTC. Translating it yields CASSMGQGPYNEQFF.

V gene TRBV11-2 combines with J gene TRBJ2-7, with 8 bases identical to TRBD2. This CDR3 spans 16 amino acids. Germline lookup yields CDR1 SGHAT and CDR2 FQNNGV. Trimming took 3 bases from V and 2 from J; bases not matched to a gene: 9. CDR3 DNA: TGTGCCAGCAGCTTGGCCCTAGCGGGCAGCGCCTACGAGCAGTACTTC. It yields the protein CASSLALAGSAYEQYF.

The chain links TRBV20-1 to TRBJ1-5; perhaps TRBD1 as D (5 bases). CDR1 DFQATT and CDR2 SNEGSKA come from the germline V gene (reference sequence). The CDR3 has 13 amino acids. The V end was cut by 3 bases, the J end by 7 bases, with 13 bases between. In nucleotides, the CDR3 is TGCAGTGCTAGTCTCAGGGAGGACCAGCCCCAGCATTTT. Protein: CSASLREDQPQHF.

The genes are TRBV18 and TRBJ2-3; TRBD1 aligns across 7 bases. In germline, CDR1 is KGHSH, CDR2 LQKENI. J lost 4 bases, V lost 3 bases, and 4 bases had no gene match. This CDR3 has 14 amino acids. CDR3 amino acids: CASSPGTAADTQYF. The CDR3 coding sequence is TGTGCCAGCTCACCCGGGACAGCGGCAGATACGCAGTATTTT.

This clone was observed a handful of times. This chain joins TRBV4-3 and TRBJ2-7; possibly TRBD1 for D (6 bases). V lost 1 base and J lost 2, with 12 bases in between. The CDR3 covers 15 residues. Looked up from germline, CDR1 is LGHNA and CDR2 is YSLEER. The CDR3 DNA is TGCGCCAGCAGCCAAGGGTACCCAGGGGCCTACGAGCAGTACTTC. It codes for CASSQGYPGAYEQYF.

The V call is TRBV29-1, the J call TRBJ2-7, with 7 bases fitting TRBD1. Looked up from germline, CDR1 is SQVTM and CDR2 is ANQGSEA. This CDR3 is 13 amino acids long. After removal of 7 bases from V and 2 bases from J, the junction contained 8 bases not matched to a gene. This CDR3 is CSAAGDRTYEQYF. CDR3 sequence (DNA): TGCAGCGCCGCCGGGGACAGAACCTACGAGCAGTACTTC.